The source of this T cell receptor (beta chain) is a study of early stage breast cancer tumors. Study-level information: Approximately 9.4-fold was the mean read coverage per sample.

Sequencing used immunoSEQ multiplex PCR; TCRdb keeps in-frame clones, though not all of them. The sample has about 14,000 clones; 70% to 80% are singletons. The sample holds a few counts of this clone. This CDR3 is built from 13 residues. Germline-derived CDR1 and CDR2 are PRHDT and FYEKMQ (reference sequence). Trimming cost V 5 bases and J 3 bases, with 11 bases left between them. Often about 90-300 mg of normal breast tissue was needed for DNA. This chain uses TRBV13 with TRBJ2-7; D is perhaps TRBD2 (5 bases). The sequencing input was normal breast tissue next to the tumor. The TCR sequence derives from a person aged 50-59 years with breast cancer. The CDR3 nucleotides are TGTGCCAGCAGCCGCGGGCCTGGCTACGAGCAGTACTTC. Its translation is CASSRGPGYEQYF.